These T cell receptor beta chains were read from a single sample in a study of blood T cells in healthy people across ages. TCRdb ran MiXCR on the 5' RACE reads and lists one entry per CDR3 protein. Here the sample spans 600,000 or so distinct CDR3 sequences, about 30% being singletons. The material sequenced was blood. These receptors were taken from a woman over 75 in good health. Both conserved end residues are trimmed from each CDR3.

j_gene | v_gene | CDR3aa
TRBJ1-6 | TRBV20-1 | SATLGGYNSPLH
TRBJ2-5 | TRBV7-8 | ASSRRESVETQY
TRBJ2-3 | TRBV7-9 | ASSFDSSTDTQY
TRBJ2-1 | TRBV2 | ASTTGGRATNEQF
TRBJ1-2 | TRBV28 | ASSFPGNYGYT
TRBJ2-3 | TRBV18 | ASSPQTGGLADTQY
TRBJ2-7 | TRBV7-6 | ASSPSGLAGANEQY
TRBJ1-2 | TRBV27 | ASSLKGRNYGYT
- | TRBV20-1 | SAASGVDEQY
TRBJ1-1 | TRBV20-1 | SAIRDVSTEAF
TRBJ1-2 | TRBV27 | ASRAAGILGGYT
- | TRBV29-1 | SVDEGLLSYNEQY
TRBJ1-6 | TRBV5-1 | ASSLVGGEDSPLH
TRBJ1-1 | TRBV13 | ASSLTSPNEAF
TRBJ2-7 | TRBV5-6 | ASSMGTGYYEQY
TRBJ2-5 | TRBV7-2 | ASSLVPPSSPQETQY
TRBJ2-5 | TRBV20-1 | SAREGGRSETQY
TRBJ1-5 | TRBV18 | ADSPRNNQPQH
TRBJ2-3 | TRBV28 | ASAYGTASTDTQY
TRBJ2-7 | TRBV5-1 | ASTGTGGTYEQY
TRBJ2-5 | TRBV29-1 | SVGKETQY
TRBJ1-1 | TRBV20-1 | SASAWDGTEAF
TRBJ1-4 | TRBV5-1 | ASSLGPTNEKLF
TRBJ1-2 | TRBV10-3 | AITSTGNYGYT
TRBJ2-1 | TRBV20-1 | SATPLQGADGEQF
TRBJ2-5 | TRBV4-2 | ASSQDGTNQETQY
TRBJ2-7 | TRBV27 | ASSLQLGSYEQY
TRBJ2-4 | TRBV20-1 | SAPSLANIQY
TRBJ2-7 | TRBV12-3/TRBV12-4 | ASSFGAHEQY
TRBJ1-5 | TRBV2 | ASSAGRGDQPQH
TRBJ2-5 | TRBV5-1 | ASRRGTSGGSEQY
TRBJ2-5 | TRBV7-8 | ASSLGWGARGETQY
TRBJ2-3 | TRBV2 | ASIEGGGTDTQY
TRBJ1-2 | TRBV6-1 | ASSGGGARYGYT
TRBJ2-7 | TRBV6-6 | ASFRESYEQY
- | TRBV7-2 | ASSPRGSLEQY
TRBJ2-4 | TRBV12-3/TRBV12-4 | ASSLDRLNIQY
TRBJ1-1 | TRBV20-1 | SARVDTQAF
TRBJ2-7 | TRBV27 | ASSFPDRVSYNEQY
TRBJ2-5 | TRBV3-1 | ASSQQARSQETQY
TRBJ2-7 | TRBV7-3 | ASSPGTGSSYYEQY
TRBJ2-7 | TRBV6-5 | ASRGSGSIRYEQY
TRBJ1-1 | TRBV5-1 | ASTPTGALNTEAF
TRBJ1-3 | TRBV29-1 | SVAGLSGNTIY
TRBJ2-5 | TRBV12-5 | ASGSTRAQY
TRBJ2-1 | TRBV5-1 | ASSPKRGPYNEQF
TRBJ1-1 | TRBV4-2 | ASSQGGGGVNTEAF
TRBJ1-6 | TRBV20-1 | STSHEGAGSPLH
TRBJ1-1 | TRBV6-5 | ASSYFSTAGGSEAF
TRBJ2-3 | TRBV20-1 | SASEVVGNTQY